These 27 T cell receptor beta chains were sequenced from one sample in a study of T cell changes during pregnancy in multiple sclerosis. Libraries were prepared by immunoSEQ multiplex PCR; TCRdb keeps only in-frame clonotypes and omits some of them. The table shows over 90,000 clones, with 93% occurring only once. This specimen was peripheral blood, taken after pregnancy. These receptor sequences come from a female donor with multiple sclerosis, enrolled in a pregnancy study.

The chain combines TRBV2 with TRBJ1-2; possibly TRBD1 for D (6 bases). This CDR3 has 14 amino acids. The V end was cut by 7 bases, the J end by 8 bases, with 20 bases between. Germline loops: CDR1 SNHLY, CDR2 FYNNEI. For the CDR3, the DNA is TGTGCCAGCACCTTGGGAGGGGCAGGGGAAGGCTACACCTTC. Protein product: CASTLGGAGEGYTF.

The V gene is TRBV18, the J gene TRBJ2-7; D is possibly TRBD2 (6 bases). V was clipped by 4 bases and J by 3 bases, with 22 bases between them. Germline V lookup: CDR1 KGHSH, CDR2 LQKENI. This CDR3 is 17 amino acids long. The CDR3 sequence is CASSQPGLRKQSYEQYF. The DNA for the CDR3 is TGTGCCAGCTCACAACCGGGACTCCGAAAACAGAGCTACGAGCAGTACTTC.

The V gene is TRBV7-9, the J gene TRBJ1-4, with D possibly TRBD1 on 5 matching bases. V lost 5 bases and J lost 6, with 16 bases in between. The CDR3 spans 15 residues. Germline V gene data show CDR1 as SEHNR and CDR2 as FQNEAQ (reference sequence). CDR3 sequence reads: CASSPETVLDEKLFF. CDR3 nucleotides: TGTGCCAGCAGCCCGGAGACAGTGCTAGATGAAAAACTGTTTTTT.

This clone was counted a single time. The chain has TRBV9 and TRBJ2-7; D is uncertain. CDR1 and CDR2 from the germline V gene are SGDLS and YYNGEE. Trimming stripped 2 bases from V and 2 bases from J, with 11 bases between. The CDR3 is 14 amino acids. CDR3 nucleotides: TGTGCCAGCAGCGTGTCAACCGGAGCCTACGAGCAGTACTTC. As protein: CASSVSTGAYEQYF. The entire variable domain, with the rest obtained from reference TRBV9 and TRBJ2-7, is as follows: DSGVTQTPKHLITATGQRVTLRCSPRSGDLSVYWYQQSLDQGLQFLIQYYNGEERAKGNILERFSAQQFPDLHSELNLSSLELGDSALYFCASSVSTGAYEQYFGPGTRLTVT.

The table lists this clone with a count of one. The chain uses TRBV18 and TRBJ2-1; 8 bases are a match to TRBD1. Trimming removed 5 bases from V and 6 bases from J; junction bases left unmatched: 15. Germline assignment: CDR1 KGHSH and CDR2 LQKENI. The CDR3 is 17 residues long. CDR3 nucleotide sequence: TGTGCCAGCTCAGCAACTACCGGGACAGGAGGGAGCAATGAGCAGTTCTTC. Amino acids: CASSATTGTGGSNEQFF.

The genes are TRBV9 and TRBJ2-2, with D tentatively TRBD2 (5 bases). Per the germline V gene, CDR1 is SGDLS and CDR2 is YYNGEE. Trimming stripped 0 bases from V and 0 bases from J, with 6 bases between. The CDR3 consists of 15 residues. The DNA of the CDR3 is TGTGCCAGCAGCGTAGACGGGGCGAACACCGGGGAGCTGTTTTTT. Translated: CASSVDGANTGELFF.

The chain links TRBV7-9 to TRBJ1-2; 10 positions agree with TRBD1. J gave up 2 bases and V 10 bases, and 7 bases lay outside the gene matches. Germline-derived CDR1 and CDR2 are SEHNR and FQNEAQ (reference sequence). This CDR3 has 14 residues. The CDR3 DNA follows: TGTGCCACCAGGGGGGGACAGGGGAACTATGGCTACACCTTC. The encoded protein is CATRGGQGNYGYTF.

This clone was seen a single time. The chain couples TRBV19 to TRBJ1-5; D call uncertain. V lost 1 base and J lost 5, with 12 bases in between. The CDR3 has 15 amino acids. CDR1 is LNHDA and CDR2 is SQIVND in the germline V gene (reference sequence). The CDR3 here is CASSIAGRVYQPQHF. In DNA, the CDR3 is TGTGCCAGTAGTATAGCTGGGAGGGTTTATCAGCCCCAGCATTTT.

This sequence joins TRBV7-3 and TRBJ2-1; 8 nucleotides match TRBD2. CDR3 size: 14 residues. V was pared by 4 bases and J by 8 bases, with 7 bases of the junction left unmatched. Germline V CDR1 and CDR2: SGHTA, FQGTGA. CDR3 sequence (DNA): TGTGCCAGCAGCTATGAAGCGGGAGACCATGAGCAGTTCTTC. It translates to CASSYEAGDHEQFF.

This sequence joins TRBV7-9 and TRBJ2-7, with D maybe TRBD2 (5 bases). There are 14 residues in the CDR3. V was pared by 0 bases and J by 2 bases, with 8 bases between. In germline, CDR1 is SEHNR, CDR2 FQNEAQ (reference sequence). The CDR3 loop is CASSLAGAPYEQYF. DNA of the CDR3: TGTGCCAGCAGCTTAGCGGGAGCACCCTACGAGCAGTACTTC.

The gene calls are TRBV5-4 and TRBJ2-3; TRBD2 aligns across 8 bases. The CDR3 spans 12 residues. CDR1 and CDR2 (germline): SGHNT, YYREEE (reference sequence). V gave up 4 bases and J gave up 8 bases; unmatched junction bases: 3. The CDR3 reads CASSLSGTTQYF. In nucleotides, the CDR3 is TGTGCCAGCAGCCTTAGCGGGACTACGCAGTATTTT.

The chain has TRBV7-9 and TRBJ2-1; 7 bases fit TRBD2. J gave up 2 bases and V 0 bases, and 4 bases lay outside the gene matches. The CDR3 sequence is 16 residues long. Germline values: CDR1 SEHNR, CDR2 FQNEAQ (reference sequence). The CDR3 nucleotides read TGTGCCAGCAGCTTAGCGACTAGCCAAGCCTACAATGAGCAGTTCTTC. This codes for CASSLATSQAYNEQFF.

The rearrangement joins TRBV7-9 to TRBJ1-4; unclear D gene. Germline-derived CDR1 and CDR2 are SEHNR and FQNEAQ (reference sequence). The CDR3 totals 12 residues. V dropped 8 bases and J dropped 6 bases, with 10 bases sitting between them. CDR3 in DNA: TGTGCCAGCCAACGGGAATATGAAAAACTGTTTTTT. As protein: CASQREYEKLFF.

The J gene is TRBJ2-5, the V gene TRBV25-1, with 9 bases lining up with TRBD1. The CDR3 covers 15 residues. Germline V gives CDR1 MGHDK, CDR2 SYGVNS. V dropped 3 bases and J dropped 5; count of bases not matched to a gene: 7. CDR3: CASSEAGTGMETQYF. The CDR3 bases are TGTGCCAGCAGTGAGGCCGGGACAGGGATGGAGACCCAGTACTTC. Combining the CDR3 with reference TRBV25-1 and TRBJ2-5 gives the whole variable domain EADIYQTPRYLVIGTGKKITLECSQTMGHDKMYWYQQDPGMELHLIHYSYGVNSTEKGDLSSESTVSRIRTEHFPLTLESARPSHTSQYLCASSEAGTGMETQYFGPGTRLLVL.

The V and J genes are TRBV7-9 and TRBJ1-2, with D hard to call. CDR1 SEHNR and CDR2 FQNEAQ come from the germline V gene (reference sequence). V was trimmed by 7 bases and J by 1 base, leaving 19 bases between them. The CDR3 consists of 16 residues. The CDR3 DNA reads TGTGCCAGCACTCTTTACCCTAATATAGTTAACTATGGCTACACCTTC. This codes for CASTLYPNIVNYGYTF.

The rearrangement uses TRBV7-9 and TRBJ2-5; D call uncertain. Trimming stripped 4 bases from V and 5 bases from J, with 14 bases between. CDR1 and CDR2 from the germline V gene are SEHNR and FQNEAQ (reference sequence). This CDR3 region has 14 residues. The CDR3 DNA reads as TGTGCCAGCAGCTCCTCATATTACGGGGAGACCCAGTACTTC. Translating it yields CASSSSYYGETQYF.

The V and J genes are TRBV27 and TRBJ2-1, with TRBD2 matching over 13 bases. The V gene's germline CDR1 is MNHEY and CDR2 SMNVEV (reference sequence). Unmatched junction bases numbered 18, after V lost 4 bases and J lost 9 bases. CDR3 length: 19 amino acids. The CDR3 spells CASSYTIWTSGRNSGEQFF. CDR3 nucleotides: TGTGCCAGCAGTTACACAATCTGGACTAGCGGGAGAAATTCGGGTGAGCAGTTCTTC.

The chain recombines TRBV10-3 with TRBJ2-1, with D maybe TRBD1 (5 bases). V gave up 3 bases and J gave up 8 bases, with 14 bases separating them. Looked up from germline, CDR1 is ENHRY and CDR2 is SYGVKD. The CDR3 loop spans 14 amino acids. The chain's CDR3 is CAISDQSGIYEQFF. CDR3 nucleotides: TGTGCCATCAGTGACCAGTCAGGGATTTATGAGCAGTTCTTC.

This chain links TRBV21-1 with TRBJ1-1. TRBV21-1 is deemed a pseudogene. The CDR3 is made up of 14 amino acids. CDR3 sequence: CASTSVREETEAFF. CDR3 nucleotides: TGTGCCAGCACCTCCGTCCGGGAGGAGACTGAAGCTTTCTTT.

The chain employs TRBV15 and TRBJ2-3; perhaps TRBD2 as D (5 bases). Trimming shortened V by 5 bases and J by 4 bases, and 13 bases separated the two germline ends. CDR3 length equals 14 residues. Germline-derived CDR1 and CDR2 are LNHNV and YYDKDF (reference sequence). In nucleotides, the CDR3 is TGTGCCACCAGCTTACCGGGGTCCGCAGATACGCAGTATTTT. As protein: CATSLPGSADTQYF.

The V and J genes are TRBV16 and TRBJ2-1; the D is unclear. V dropped 8 bases and J dropped 5 bases, with 16 bases sitting between them. The CDR3 loop spans 14 amino acids. Germline values: CDR1 KGHSY, CDR2 FQNENV. The CDR3 DNA sequence: TGTGCCAGCGTAGGCTCGCGGCTCAACAATGAGCAGTTCTTC. Protein: CASVGSRLNNEQFF. The complete variable domain, with remaining parts taken from reference TRBV16 and TRBJ2-1, reads GEEVAQTPKHLVRGEGQKAKLYCAPIKGHSYVFWYQQVLKNEFKFLISFQNENVFDETGMPKERFSAKCLPNSPCSLEIQATKLEDSAVYFCASVGSRLNNEQFFGPGTRLTVL.

The chain uses TRBV5-4 and TRBJ2-1; possibly TRBD2 for D (6 bases). The ends were cut back, 0 bases at V and 6 bases at J, with 16 bases in the middle. The CDR3 runs 16 residues. Per the germline V gene, CDR1 is SGHNT and CDR2 is YYREEE (reference sequence). CDR3 in DNA: TGTGCCAGCAGCTTGGTTGCGGGACTGCCCACCAATGAGCAGTTCTTC. Protein sequence: CASSLVAGLPTNEQFF. Based on the CDR3 plus reference TRBV5-4 and TRBJ2-1, the full variable domain is ETGVTQSPTHLIKTRGQQVTLRCSSQSGHNTVSWYQQALGQGPQFIFQYYREEENGRGNFPPRFSGLQFPNYSSELNVNALELDDSALYLCASSLVAGLPTNEQFFGPGTRLTVL.

A single count supports this clone. The chain carries TRBV2 and TRBJ2-5, with D possibly being TRBD2 (6 bases). CDR3 size: 14 residues. The germline CDR1 and CDR2 sequences are SNHLY and FYNNEI. V lost 6 bases, J lost 4 bases, and 15 bases lay in between. The CDR3 DNA reads as TGTGCCAGCAGACCCGGGAGTACGGGAGAGACCCAGTACTTC. Protein product: CASRPGSTGETQYF.

This chain links TRBV19 with TRBJ1-1; D perhaps matches TRBD1 (6 bases). The CDR3 sequence is 14 residues long. Germline CDR1 is LNHDA and CDR2 is SQIVND (reference sequence). Trimming took off 7 bases at V and 2 bases at J, with 14 bases between the two ends. The CDR3 reads CASNLGTPNTEAFF. As DNA, the CDR3 is TGTGCCAGTAATCTCGGGACACCAAACACTGAAGCTTTCTTT.

The genes are TRBV30 and TRBJ1-5, with a tentative D call TRBD1 (5 bases). Germline-derived CDR1 and CDR2 are GTSNPN and SVGIG (reference sequence). The CDR3 length is 13 residues. V shed 1 base and J shed 3 bases, with 7 bases lying between them. In DNA form, the CDR3 reads TGTGCCTGGAGTGCACAGGTCAATCAGCCCCAGCATTTT. Translated: CAWSAQVNQPQHF.

The rearrangement links TRBV9 to TRBJ2-2; TRBD1 is a possible D gene (6 bases). Trimming pared 3 bases from V and 4 bases from J, leaving 10 bases between. This CDR3 spans 14 amino acids. The germline V gene encodes CDR1 SGDLS and CDR2 YYNGEE. The CDR3 DNA reads as TGTGCCAGCAGCGGACAGGTCCTCACCGGGGAGCTGTTTTTT. Translation: CASSGQVLTGELFF.

This chain links TRBV6-1 with TRBJ1-1, with D possibly TRBD1 on 5 matching bases. Germline CDR1 MNHNS, CDR2 SASEGT. The CDR3 sequence is 14 residues long. Trimming took 2 bases from V and 5 from J, leaving 12 bases between them. The CDR3 here is CASSEWGDGTEAFF. The CDR3 DNA is TGTGCCAGCAGTGAATGGGGGGACGGAACTGAAGCTTTCTTT.